One and the same sample provided the 24 T cell receptor beta chains below, sequenced in a study of T cells after yellow fever vaccination. TCRdb ran MiXCR on the 5' RACE reads and lists one entry per CDR3 protein. In the table there are 300,000 to 350,000 distinct CDR3 sequences, 8.1% of which are singletons. The sequenced sample was PBMCs, obtained more than 40 days after the first yellow fever vaccination. These receptors all stem from a young man who received the YFV17D yellow fever vaccine.

The V gene is TRBV12-3 or TRBV12-4, the J gene TRBJ1-1; D is possibly TRBD1 (6 bases). This CDR3 has 14 residues. Trimming pared 2 bases from V and 7 bases from J, leaving 14 bases between. The CDR3 loop reads CASSLRLGGGEAFF. CDR3 nucleotide sequence: TGTGCCAGCAGTTTAAGGCTAGGGGGTGGTGAAGCTTTCTTT.

V is TRBV20-1 and J is TRBJ2-5, with 11 nucleotides matching TRBD2. CDR3 length: 16 amino acids. Trimming at V came to 3 bases and at J to 5 bases, leaving 11 bases not matched to a gene. Germline CDR1 DFQATT, CDR2 SNEGSKA (reference sequence). CDR3 in DNA: TGCAGTGCTAGGTCACTCCCCACTAGCGGGGGTGAGACCCAGTACTTC. This sequence encodes CSARSLPTSGGETQYF.

A few counts support this clonotype. The J gene is TRBJ2-1, the V gene TRBV7-9; D uncertain. The CDR3 spans 17 residues. Per germline, CDR1 SEHNR and CDR2 FQNEAQ (reference sequence). Between the trimmed V and J ends, which lost 2 bases and 8 bases, there was a span of 22 bases. The CDR3 region is CASSLLFRVDAGHEQFF. The CDR3 nucleotides are TGTGCCAGCAGCTTATTGTTCCGGGTGGACGCCGGCCATGAGCAGTTCTTC. Full variable domain (remainder filled in from reference TRBV7-9 and TRBJ2-1): DTGVSQNPRHKITKRGQNVTFRCDPISEHNRLYWYRQTLGQGPEFLTYFQNEAQLEKSRLLSDRFSAERPKGSFSTLEIQRTEQGDSAMYLCASSLLFRVDAGHEQFFGPGTRLTVL.

This clonotype was seen a handful of times. This chain's CDR3 is CASSVATSGYRSTDTQYF. DNA of the CDR3: TGTGCCAGCAGCGTAGCTACATCAGGGTACCGGAGCACAGATACGCAGTATTTT. The rearrangement links TRBV9 to TRBJ2-3; a possible D gene is TRBD1 (5 bases). This CDR3 region has 18 residues. V was cut by 0 bases and J by 0 bases, with 17 bases left in between. Germline V gene sequence: CDR1 SGDLS, CDR2 YYNGEE.

There are a few counts of this clonotype. The chain joins TRBV4-3 to TRBJ1-1, with 9 bases identical to TRBD1. J was trimmed by 5 bases and V by 8 bases; bases with no gene match: 6. The CDR3 spans 13 residues. CDR1 is LGHNA and CDR2 is YSLEER in the germline V gene. This CDR3 is CASATDRGTEAFF. The CDR3, as DNA: TGCGCCAGCGCCACCGACAGGGGGACTGAAGCTTTCTTT.

There are many counts of this clonotype. This chain joins TRBV20-1 and TRBJ2-7, with 7 bases lining up with TRBD1. J was trimmed by 6 bases and V by 6 bases; bases with no gene match: 8. CDR3 size: 12 residues. Germline V lookup: CDR1 DFQATT, CDR2 SNEGSKA (reference sequence). CDR3 bases: TGCAGTGCCCCCGACAGGGACCTCGAGCAGTACTTC. This translates into CSAPDRDLEQYF.

In its sample, this clonotype was seen a few times. V and J are TRBV7-9 and TRBJ2-1; 16 bases are a match to TRBD2. CDR1 and CDR2 (germline): SEHNR, FQNEAQ (reference sequence). The V segment lost 4 bases and the J segment 9 bases; nucleotides outside the gene matches: 9. The CDR3 has 17 amino acids. CDR3 in DNA: TGTGCCAGCAGCTCCAAACCGGGACTAGCGGGGGGGCGTGAGCAGTTCTTC. Translating it yields CASSSKPGLAGGREQFF.

This sequence joins TRBV11-2 and TRBJ2-2; TRBD1 might be the D (6 bases). The CDR3 has 14 amino acids. CDR1 is SGHAT, CDR2 FQNNGV, per germline. Trimming pared 5 bases from V and 8 bases from J, leaving 15 bases between. The CDR3 sequence: CASSPQQGWGELFF. CDR3 DNA sequence: TGTGCCAGCAGCCCTCAACAGGGCTGGGGGGAGCTGTTTTTT.

This clonotype was detected many times. CDR3 nucleotides: TGTGCCAGCAGTGAAGGGCGCAATGAGCAGTTCTTC. This sequence encodes CASSEGRNEQFF. The chain carries TRBV2 and TRBJ2-1; the D is unclear. The germline V gene encodes CDR1 SNHLY and CDR2 FYNNEI. The CDR3 is 12 residues long. With 1 base removed from V and 6 bases from J, the gap between germline ends came to 4 bases. Drawing the rest from reference TRBV2 and TRBJ2-1, the complete variable domain is EPEVTQTPSHQVTQMGQEVILRCVPISNHLYFYWYRQILGQKVEFLVSFYNNEISEKSEIFDDQFSVERPDGSNFTLKIRSTKLEDSAMYFCASSEGRNEQFFGPGTRLTVL.

This clonotype was found many times. The chain combines TRBV4-1 with TRBJ2-5; D remains unclear. V was shortened by 0 bases and J by 2 bases, with 10 bases between the two germline ends. The CDR3 covers 15 residues. Per the germline V gene, CDR1 is MGHRA and CDR2 is YSYEKL. CDR3 sequence reads: CASSQEYSGQETQYF. CDR3 DNA sequence: TGCGCCAGCAGCCAAGAATATTCCGGACAAGAGACCCAGTACTTC.

The chain joins TRBV27 to TRBJ1-4; D gene unclear. Trimming shortened V by 8 bases and J by 3 bases, and 13 bases separated the two germline ends. From germline, CDR1 is MNHEY and CDR2 SMNVEV (reference sequence). The CDR3 length is 14 residues. CDR3 sequence: CASGIFGANEKLFF. CDR3 sequence (DNA): TGTGCCAGCGGAATTTTCGGGGCTAATGAAAAACTGTTTTTT.

This sequence joins TRBV21-1 and TRBJ2-7; no check of the table's D call, TRBD1, against the DNA was made. TRBV21-1 constitutes a pseudogene. The CDR3 runs 17 residues. CDR3 sequence reads: CSSSTRSDRGGPYEQYF. The CDR3 nucleotides are TGTTCCAGCAGCACGAGATCGGACAGGGGAGGGCCCTACGAGCAGTACTTC.

The genes are TRBV24-1 and TRBJ1-5, with D perhaps TRBD1 (5 bases). V was shortened by 4 bases and J by 9 bases, with 12 bases between the two germline ends. Germline assignment: CDR1 KGHDR and CDR2 SFDVKD. The CDR3 is made up of 13 amino acids. The CDR3 loop reads CATSDGTHTPQHF. For the CDR3, the DNA is TGTGCCACCAGTGACGGGACCCACACGCCCCAGCATTTT.

This clonotype turned up a few times. V gene TRBV5-6 combines with J gene TRBJ2-3; D uncertain. Per the germline V gene, CDR1 is SGHDT and CDR2 is YYEEEE. V was shortened by 0 bases and J by 2 bases, with 7 bases between the two germline ends. The CDR3 length is 14 residues. CDR3 DNA sequence: TGTGCCAGCAGCTTGGGGGCCACCACAGATACGCAGTATTTT. Translated: CASSLGATTDTQYF. Filled out from reference TRBV5-6 and TRBJ2-3, the complete variable domain reads DAGVTQSPTHLIKTRGQQVTLRCSPKSGHDTVSWYQQALGQGPQFIFQYYEEEERQRGNFPDRFSGHQFPNYSSELNVNALLLGDSALYLCASSLGATTDTQYFGPGTRLTVL.

V and J are TRBV20-1 and TRBJ2-1; 9 bases are a match to TRBD2. J was trimmed by 7 bases and V by 0 bases; bases with no gene match: 7. This CDR3 contains 15 residues. CDR1 is DFQATT, CDR2 SNEGSKA, per germline (reference sequence). The CDR3 nucleotides read TGCAGTGCTAGAGATCCTTGGCGGGGGGGGAATGAGCAGTTCTTC. It is translated as CSARDPWRGGNEQFF.

The V gene is TRBV7-6, the J gene TRBJ2-7, with D possibly TRBD2 on 6 matching bases. Per germline, CDR1 SGHVS and CDR2 FNYEAQ. Between the trimmed V and J ends, which lost 6 bases and 3 bases, there was a span of 15 bases. The CDR3 consists of 14 residues. CDR3 coding DNA: TGTGCCAGCAGTTTGGGAGGTATTGACTACGAGCAGTACTTC. Translation: CASSLGGIDYEQYF.

A single count supports this clonotype. This chain uses TRBV7-9 with TRBJ1-1; D call uncertain. In germline, CDR1 is SEHNR, CDR2 FQNEAQ (reference sequence). V was pared by 3 bases and J by 7 bases, with 6 bases between. CDR3 length equals 11 residues. CDR3 sequence: CASSFYGEAFF. CDR3 in DNA: TGTGCCAGCAGCTTTTACGGTGAAGCTTTCTTT.

This clonotype was detected a few times. The chain carries TRBV20-1 and TRBJ2-5; D may be TRBD2 (6 bases). The CDR3 sequence is 15 residues long. The ends were cut back, 3 bases at V and 4 bases at J, with 18 bases in the middle. CDR1 is DFQATT, CDR2 SNEGSKA, per germline (reference sequence). Written as DNA, the CDR3 is TGCAGTGCTAGGGCCGCGGAGGGGATGGGAGAGACCCAGTACTTC. Residues: CSARAAEGMGETQYF.

The genes are TRBV2 and TRBJ1-2; D is ambiguous. CDR3 size: 12 residues. Trimming took 9 bases from V and 5 from J, leaving 13 bases between them. Germline lookup yields CDR1 SNHLY and CDR2 FYNNEI. The DNA of the CDR3 is TGTGCCAGTTCGGCAGCGAGGTATGGCTACACCTTC. Its translation is CASSAARYGYTF.

This clonotype was seen more than once but under ten times. The chain employs TRBV5-1 and TRBJ1-1; D might be TRBD1 (5 bases). CDR1 is SGHRS, CDR2 YFSETQ, per germline. V lost 6 bases and J lost 0, with 18 bases in between. The CDR3 totals 16 residues. Here the CDR3 reads CASTQRGGIMNTEAFF. In nucleotides, the CDR3 is TGCGCCAGCACCCAACGGGGCGGGATCATGAACACTGAAGCTTTCTTT.

This clonotype has a handful of counts. The gene calls are TRBV5-6 and TRBJ2-3; D ambiguous. CDR1 is SGHDT and CDR2 is YYEEEE in the germline V gene. The CDR3 length is 14 residues. V was trimmed by 2 bases and J by 0 bases, leaving 7 bases between them. CDR3 nucleotides: TGTGCCAGCAGCTTCTTGCAAAGCACAGATACGCAGTATTTT. Amino acid sequence: CASSFLQSTDTQYF.

This clonotype was detected a few times. This rearrangement joins TRBV28 to TRBJ2-7, with D perhaps given as TRBD1 or TRBD2 (5 bases each). V lost 3 bases and J 0 bases, leaving 12 bases between the germline ends. Per germline, CDR1 MDHEN and CDR2 SYDVKM. This CDR3 region has 15 residues. CDR3 coding DNA: TGTGCCAGCAGTTTTGCGCCGGGACCCTCCTACGAGCAGTACGTC. Translating gives CASSFAPGPSYEQYV.

This clonotype came up a few times. This rearrangement joins TRBV6-5 to TRBJ2-2; 8 bases line up with TRBD1. The V and J ends lost 0 bases and 2 bases, in that order; junction bases with no gene match: 8. The germline V gene encodes CDR1 MNHEY and CDR2 SVGAGI. CDR3 size: 18 residues. CDR3 region: CASSYSRGHKVNTGELFF. The CDR3, as DNA: TGTGCCAGCAGTTACTCCAGGGGGCATAAAGTTAACACCGGGGAGCTGTTTTTT.

This clonotype was seen only a few times. V and J are TRBV10-3 and TRBJ1-1; 8 nucleotides align to TRBD1. The J segment lost 3 bases and the V segment lost 4 bases, leaving 13 bases of the junction unmatched. This CDR3 is built from 17 residues. The germline V gene encodes CDR1 ENHRY and CDR2 SYGVKD. The CDR3 nucleotides are TGTGCCATCAGTGCCAATACAGGGACAGGTGGTGACACTGAAGCTTTCTTT. Amino acids: CAISANTGTGGDTEAFF.